This TCR beta chain is from a study of T-cell memory formation after mild COVID-19. Overall study findings and caveats: Later expanders leaned CD4+, whereas day 15 to 85 contracting clones were balanced CD4/CD8.

CDR3 length: 13 amino acids. The germline CDR1 and CDR2 sequences are MNHEY and SVGAGI. V lost 8 bases, J lost 9 bases, and 18 bases lay in between. With respect to this clonotype: Its antigen is as yet unknown.

UMIs and sample barcodes were carried by the TCR alpha and TCR beta cDNA libraries that 5'RACE produced using constant-segment primers. Via MiXCR, TCRdb re-called the 5' RACE reads, giving one row per CDR3 protein. Of nearly 200,000 distinct CDR3 sequences detected, 15% to 20% appear once; the ten largest clones hold 2.4%. Input material: PBMCs or a T cell subset sorted from them (not recorded which). The sequence came from an adult woman who had mild COVID-19 (a few samples of this study predate the infection). Cell type and time point are not known. This chain joins TRBV6-5 and TRBJ2-3; maybe TRBD1 (6 bases). For the CDR3, the DNA is TGTGCCAGCCGCCCCCACAGGGTTTTGACGCAGTATTTT. Translated: CASRPHRVLTQYF.